What follows are 19 T cell receptor beta chains derived from one specimen sequenced in a study of cytomegalovirus exposure and HLA in healthy donors. The PCR contained 60 Vbeta and 13 Jbeta primers. Generated by immunoSEQ multiplex PCR, the TCRdb table keeps only in-frame clones and is missing some. The table lists about 160,000 clones, 75% to 90% of them singletons. Sequenced sample: PBMCs. Receptors originate from a boy between 2 and 10 years old in good health and CMV-seronegative.

J is TRBJ2-7 and V is TRBV11-2; 8 bases map to TRBD1. Trimming at V came to 8 bases and at J to 0 bases, leaving 6 bases not matched to a gene. Germline lookup yields CDR1 SGHAT and CDR2 FQNNGV. CDR3 length equals 14 residues. CDR3 coding DNA: TGTGCCAGCTATGCCGGACAGGGCTCCTACGAGCAGTACGTC. This sequence encodes CASYAGQGSYEQYV.

J is TRBJ2-7 and V is TRBV19, with 8 nucleotides matching TRBD1. Germline values: CDR1 LNHDA, CDR2 SQIVND (reference sequence). The CDR3 is made up of 15 amino acids. The V gene end was trimmed by 6 bases and the J gene end by 1 base; junction bases not matched to a gene: 8. Written as DNA, the CDR3 is TGTGCCAGTAGAGGTCCAGGGGGCTCATCCTACGAGCAGTACTTC. Its protein product is CASRGPGGSSYEQYF.

This clone showed up just a few times. This chain links TRBV19 with TRBJ2-3, with 8 bases aligning to TRBD1. The V gene end was trimmed by 4 bases and the J gene end by 3 bases; junction bases not matched to a gene: 3. The CDR3 is made up of 14 amino acids. CDR1 is LNHDA, CDR2 SQIVND, per germline (reference sequence). CDR3 sequence: CASSTRGHTDTQYF. CDR3 DNA: TGTGCCAGTAGTACCAGGGGGCATACAGATACGCAGTATTTT.

The chain uses TRBV27 and TRBJ1-2; D perhaps matches TRBD1 (5 bases). The germline V gene has CDR1 MNHEY and CDR2 SMNVEV (reference sequence). This CDR3 contains 16 residues. V was pared by 3 bases and J by 8 bases, with 22 bases between. The CDR3 loop is CASSLNPVAGFGGYTF. In DNA form, the CDR3 reads TGTGCCAGCAGTTTGAACCCCGTCGCAGGGTTCGGGGGCTACACCTTC.

The chain uses TRBV4-1 and TRBJ2-2; D not certain. In germline, CDR1 is MGHRA, CDR2 YSYEKL. CDR3 length: 15 residues. Between the trimmed V and J ends, which lost 0 bases and 6 bases, there was a span of 11 bases. This CDR3 reads CASSQEGAAAGELFF. The CDR3 bases are TGCGCCAGCAGCCAAGAAGGTGCCGCGGCCGGGGAGCTGTTTTTT.

On this clone itself: Other nucleotide sequences from this sample produce the same CDR3. The chain links TRBV4-1 to TRBJ2-7; TRBD1 matches 8 bases. V lost 1 base to trimming and J lost 4 bases; unmatched junction nucleotides: 6. Germline V lookup: CDR1 MGHRA, CDR2 YSYEKL. The CDR3 consists of 15 residues. As DNA, the CDR3 is TGCGCCAGCAGCCAAGCTCCAGGGGGCTTGTACGAGCAGTACTTC. Protein sequence: CASSQAPGGLYEQYF.

The chain carries TRBV2 and TRBJ2-2; 9 bases are shared with TRBD1. V was pared by 3 bases and J by 4 bases, with 3 bases of the junction left unmatched. Germline CDR1 SNHLY, CDR2 FYNNEI. CDR3 length: 15 residues. The DNA of the CDR3 is TGTGCCAGCAGTGACAGGACAGGGGTCACCGGGGAGCTGTTTTTT. Encoded protein: CASSDRTGVTGELFF.

The V gene is TRBV18, the J gene TRBJ1-1; 7 bases match TRBD1. There are 14 residues in the CDR3. V was clipped by 6 bases and J by 0 bases; unmatched bases: 4. Germline CDR1 KGHSH, CDR2 LQKENI. CDR3 protein: CASSEQGMNTEAFF. For the CDR3, the DNA is TGTGCCAGCTCCGAACAGGGGATGAACACTGAAGCTTTCTTT.

V and J are TRBV7-9 and TRBJ2-5; 12 nucleotides line up with TRBD2. Germline values: CDR1 SEHNR, CDR2 FQNEAQ (reference sequence). This CDR3 is 15 amino acids long. With V trimmed by 4 bases and J by 5 bases, 5 bases remained unmatched. CDR3 residues: CASSSILAGGETQYF. CDR3 in DNA: TGTGCCAGCAGCTCCATACTAGCGGGAGGTGAGACCCAGTACTTC.

The chain carries TRBV5-1 and TRBJ1-2; 7 bases are a match to TRBD1. CDR3 length: 13 amino acids. Germline CDR1 and CDR2: SGHRS and YFSETQ. V was pared by 4 bases and J by 9 bases, with 9 bases of the junction left unmatched. The CDR3 sequence is CASSPYRGGSYTF. In nucleotides, the CDR3 is TGCGCCAGCAGCCCGTACAGGGGAGGTAGCTACACCTTC.

V usage is TRBV18 and J usage is TRBJ1-4; D is possibly TRBD1 (6 bases). Germline CDR1 KGHSH, CDR2 LQKENI. The CDR3 is 15 amino acids. The V end lost 6 bases, the J end lost 6 bases, and 17 bases lay between the germline ends. CDR3: CASSSQGAGYEKLFF. CDR3 sequence (DNA): TGTGCCAGCTCGTCACAGGGCGCCGGTTATGAAAAACTGTTTTTT.

The V gene is TRBV9, the J gene TRBJ2-7; 8 bases fit TRBD1. With V trimmed by 0 bases and J by 0 bases, 8 bases remained unmatched. This CDR3 comprises 17 residues. Germline CDR1 and CDR2: SGDLS and YYNGEE. CDR3 DNA: TGTGCCAGCAGCGTAGTAAACAGGGGGGTGGGCTCCTACGAGCAGTACGTC. Translated, it gives CASSVVNRGVGSYEQYV.

This chain links TRBV6-5 with TRBJ2-3, with 10 nucleotides matching TRBD2. This CDR3 is 15 amino acids long. Trimming took 8 bases from V and 0 from J; bases not matched to a gene: 5. In germline, CDR1 is MNHEY, CDR2 SVGAGI. The CDR3 protein is CASGVSGGSTDTQYF. For the CDR3, the DNA is TGTGCCAGCGGGGTTAGCGGGGGGAGCACAGATACGCAGTATTTT.

The gene calls are TRBV5-1 and TRBJ2-3; perhaps TRBD2 as D (5 bases). CDR1 SGHRS and CDR2 YFSETQ come from the germline V gene. The CDR3 has 16 residues. The germline V and J ends were trimmed by 0 bases and 1 base, with 12 bases remaining between them. Here the CDR3 DNA reads TGCGCCAGCAGCTTGGGCCGGGGTAAGGGCACAGATACGCAGTATTTT. Its translation is CASSLGRGKGTDTQYF.

The V gene is TRBV11-3, the J gene TRBJ2-1; TRBD1 matches at 7 bases. Germline values: CDR1 SGHNT, CDR2 YENEEA. Germline trimming cut 1 base from V and 5 bases from J; bases unmatched to any gene: 5. CDR3 length: 15 amino acids. The chain's CDR3 is CASSLVSGQDNEQFF. The CDR3 DNA reads as TGTGCCAGCAGCTTAGTTTCTGGACAGGACAATGAGCAGTTCTTC.

The V call is TRBV5-1, the J call TRBJ2-3, with a weak D call TRBD1 (6 bases). Germline assignment: CDR1 SGHRS and CDR2 YFSETQ. V dropped 7 bases and J dropped 2 bases, with 17 bases sitting between them. The CDR3 runs 15 residues. This CDR3 is CASALKTGATDTQYF. The CDR3, as DNA: TGCGCCAGCGCCCTAAAGACAGGAGCCACAGATACGCAGTATTTT.

The chain carries TRBV19 and TRBJ2-5; 9 nucleotides line up with TRBD1. V gave up 5 bases and J gave up 5 bases; unmatched junction bases: 3. The germline gives CDR1 LNHDA, CDR2 SQIVND (reference sequence). The CDR3 runs 13 residues. DNA of the CDR3: TGTGCCAGTAGTGGGACAGGGAGGGAGACCCAGTACTTC. Translation gives CASSGTGRETQYF.

This clone occurred once. The chain joins TRBV7-2 to TRBJ1-1; tentatively, D is TRBD1 (5 bases). The V and J ends lost 4 bases and 1 base respectively, with 13 bases between them. This CDR3 spans 15 amino acids. Germline V gene sequence: CDR1 SGHTA, CDR2 FQGNSA. DNA of the CDR3: TGTGCCAGCAGCTCGCGAAGGGGCTCGAACACTGAAGCTTTCTTT. Translating it yields CASSSRRGSNTEAFF.

The chain employs TRBV11-2 and TRBJ2-1; D might be TRBD2 (5 bases). Germline V gives CDR1 SGHAT, CDR2 FQNNGV. This CDR3 has 14 residues. Between the trimmed V and J ends, which lost 2 bases and 16 bases, there was a span of 21 bases. In nucleotides, the CDR3 is TGTGCCAGCAGCTTACCCCCCCGAACACCGGGGTTCTTCTTC. Translation gives CASSLPPRTPGFFF.